Listed here are 27 T cell receptor beta chains from one sample, sequenced in a study of beta chain features in type 1 diabetes. What was sequenced were expressed TCRB transcripts, since all of the isolated RNA had been reverse transcribed. Generated by immunoSEQ multiplex PCR, the TCRdb table keeps only in-frame clones and is missing some. The table lists more than 300,000 clones, 6.5% to 10% of them singletons. Input material: central memory CD4+ T cells from blood. The receptor source for this set is a woman younger than 30 in good health.

The rearrangement links TRBV2 to TRBJ2-7; 9 bases line up with TRBD2. The V and J ends lost 4 bases and 4 bases, in that order; junction bases with no gene match: 8. Germline V gene data show CDR1 as SNHLY and CDR2 as FYNNEI. This CDR3 region has 15 residues. CDR3: CASSGGLAGFYEQYF. In nucleotides, the CDR3 is TGTGCCAGCAGTGGGGGGCTAGCGGGATTTTACGAGCAGTACTTC.

This chain joins TRBV7-2 and TRBJ2-5, with D uncertain. Germline loops: CDR1 SGHTA, CDR2 FQGNSA. There are 14 residues in the CDR3. Trimming left V 5 bases short and J 5 bases short, with 15 bases between. CDR3 amino acids: CASSVMGWQETQYF. CDR3 sequence (DNA): TGTGCCAGCAGCGTCATGGGGTGGCAGGAGACCCAGTACTTC.

V and J are TRBV15 and TRBJ1-1, with TRBD1 matching over 8 bases. V was pared by 9 bases and J by 2 bases, with 5 bases of the junction left unmatched. Germline V gene data show CDR1 as LNHNV and CDR2 as YYDKDF (reference sequence). The CDR3 totals 13 residues. The CDR3 DNA reads as TGTGCCACTAAACAGGGGGTCAACACTGAAGCTTTCTTT. Its protein is CATKQGVNTEAFF. The whole variable domain, filled in from reference TRBV15 and TRBJ1-1, reads DAMVIQNPRYQVTQFGKPVTLSCSQTLNHNVMYWYQQKSSQAPKLLFHYYDKDFNNEADTPDNFQSRRPNTSFCFLDIRSPGLGDTAMYLCATKQGVNTEAFFGQGTRLTVV.

This clone was picked up many times. The rearrangement links TRBV7-9 to TRBJ1-2; D possibly corresponds to TRBD1 (5 bases). V gave up 5 bases and J gave up 6 bases, with 16 bases separating them. There are 14 residues in the CDR3. Per the germline V gene, CDR1 is SEHNR and CDR2 is FQNEAQ (reference sequence). The CDR3 coding sequence is TGTGCCAGCAGCCTCGACGGACACAGAGATGGCTACACCTTC. It codes for CASSLDGHRDGYTF. The full variable domain, in which reference TRBV7-9 and TRBJ1-2 provide the parts outside the CDR3, is DTGVSQNPRHKITKRGQNVTFRCDPISEHNRLYWYRQTLGQGPEFLTYFQNEAQLEKSRLLSDRFSAERPKGSFSTLEIQRTEQGDSAMYLCASSLDGHRDGYTFGSGTRLTVV.

V gene TRBV4-3 combines with J gene TRBJ2-7, with 12 bases fitting TRBD2. The CDR3 is 15 residues long. V gave up 3 bases and J gave up 3 bases; unmatched junction bases: 3. Germline values: CDR1 LGHNA, CDR2 YSLEER. Here the CDR3 reads CASSQKLAGGYEQYF. The CDR3 region has the DNA TGCGCCAGCAGCCAGAAACTAGCGGGAGGCTACGAGCAGTACTTC.

The chain employs TRBV4-1 and TRBJ2-1; 11 bases line up with TRBD2. V lost 0 bases, J lost 5 bases, and 12 bases stayed unmatched. Germline-derived CDR1 and CDR2 are MGHRA and YSYEKL. The CDR3 has 19 residues. The CDR3 DNA follows: TGCGCCAGCAGCCAAGATAGGGGGACTAGCGGAGGGCTCCACAATGAGCAGTTCTTC. It specifies CASSQDRGTSGGLHNEQFF.

This clone has only a few counts. The CDR3 DNA reads TGTGCCAGCTCATTAACCCAGGGAGTTACCTACGAGCAGTACTTC. The encoded protein is CASSLTQGVTYEQYF. This chain uses TRBV18 with TRBJ2-7, with D perhaps being TRBD1 or TRBD2 (5 bases each). Germline-derived CDR1 and CDR2 are KGHSH and LQKENI. There are 15 residues in the CDR3. Trimming took off 5 bases at V and 2 bases at J, with 16 bases between the two ends.

This sequence joins TRBV11-3 and TRBJ1-1; D is unclear. In germline, CDR1 is SGHNT, CDR2 YENEEA. This CDR3 spans 11 amino acids. Trimming took off 5 bases at V and 8 bases at J, with 9 bases between the two ends. As DNA, the CDR3 is TGTGCCAGCAGCAAACATCGGGAAGCTTTCTTT. As protein: CASSKHREAFF.

The CDR3 nucleotides are TGTGCCAGCAGCAGAGCTCCGGGACAGGCTTATGGCTACACCTTC. Amino acid sequence: CASSRAPGQAYGYTF. The rearrangement joins TRBV5-4 to TRBJ1-2; 8 positions agree with TRBD1. This CDR3 comprises 15 residues. J gave up 5 bases and V 4 bases, and 10 bases lay outside the gene matches. Germline V CDR1 and CDR2: SGHNT, YYREEE (reference sequence).

This clone was counted between two and nine times. CDR3: CASSHTGDTYEQYF. In nucleotides, the CDR3 is TGTGCCAGCAGCCATACAGGGGATACCTACGAGCAGTACTTC. This chain joins TRBV27 and TRBJ2-7; 7 bases agree with TRBD1. In germline, CDR1 is MNHEY, CDR2 SMNVEV (reference sequence). V shed 6 bases, J shed 2 bases, and the junction held 7 bases outside the gene matches. This CDR3 is 14 amino acids long.

This clone was found a few times. This sequence joins TRBV6-6 and TRBJ2-1; TRBD2 matches at 8 bases. V lost 5 bases and J lost 4; bases outside the gene matches: 7. The CDR3 spans 15 residues. Germline V gene data show CDR1 as MNHNY and CDR2 as SVGAGI (reference sequence). The CDR3 DNA is TGTGCCAGCAGTCTGACTAGCGTACCATACAATGAGCAGTTCTTC. It translates to CASSLTSVPYNEQFF.

The chain links TRBV7-2 to TRBJ1-3; D remains ambiguous. Trimming left V 1 base short and J 2 bases short, with 9 bases between. The CDR3 totals 15 residues. Germline V lookup: CDR1 SGHTA, CDR2 FQGNSA. The CDR3 region is CASSLGPATGNTIYF. As DNA, the CDR3 is TGTGCCAGCAGCTTAGGTCCAGCCACTGGAAACACCATATATTTT.

The chain recombines TRBV2 with TRBJ2-1; D might be TRBD2 (5 bases). The length of the CDR3 is 14 residues. V dropped 7 bases and J dropped 8 bases, with 18 bases sitting between them. Per germline, CDR1 SNHLY and CDR2 FYNNEI. The CDR3 reads CASTGLLRGDEQFF. In DNA form, the CDR3 reads TGTGCCAGCACCGGACTCCTCCGGGGTGATGAGCAGTTCTTC.

This clone was found a few times. The CDR3 here is CASNGQGGKTQYF. The CDR3 region has the DNA TGTGCCAGCAACGGACAGGGGGGAAAGACCCAGTACTTC. This rearrangement joins TRBV7-2 to TRBJ2-5, with TRBD1 matching over 10 bases. This CDR3 contains 13 residues. Germline CDR1 is SGHTA and CDR2 is FQGNSA. The V gene end was trimmed by 7 bases and the J gene end by 6 bases; junction bases not matched to a gene: 5.

The table lists this clone with a few counts. V usage is TRBV7-9 and J usage is TRBJ2-7, with 8 bases matching TRBD1. The CDR3 is 13 amino acids. V lost 7 bases to trimming and J lost 6 bases; unmatched junction nucleotides: 8. Germline values: CDR1 SEHNR, CDR2 FQNEAQ (reference sequence). CDR3 amino acids: CASNWGRGLEQYF. CDR3 DNA sequence: TGTGCCAGCAACTGGGGCAGGGGGCTCGAGCAGTACTTC.

This clone came up a few times. CDR3 nucleotides: TGTGCCAGCAGGCCCAGATCGGACACCGGGGAGCTGTTTTTT. Translated: CASRPRSDTGELFF. The rearrangement joins TRBV6-5 to TRBJ2-2; no reliable D call. Germline CDR1 is MNHEY and CDR2 is SVGAGI. V was shortened by 6 bases and J by 3 bases, with 11 bases between the two germline ends. CDR3 length equals 14 residues.

This chain connects TRBV28 to TRBJ2-4; a possible D gene is TRBD1 (5 bases). With 6 bases removed from V and 3 bases from J, the gap between germline ends came to 12 bases. In germline, CDR1 is MDHEN, CDR2 SYDVKM. The CDR3 is made up of 14 amino acids. CDR3 DNA sequence: TGTGCCAGCAGCCGTCGACAGATCAAAAACATTCAGTACTTC. Translation gives CASSRRQIKNIQYF.

Only a few counts were recorded for this clone. V is TRBV29-1 and J is TRBJ2-2; 8 positions match TRBD2. V shed 6 bases, J shed 0 bases, and the junction held 6 bases outside the gene matches. CDR1 and CDR2 from the germline V gene are SQVTM and ANQGSEA. CDR3 size: 15 residues. As DNA, the CDR3 is TGCAGCGTCCCTTTCGGGGGGGCGAACACCGGGGAGCTGTTTTTT. The encoded protein is CSVPFGGANTGELFF.

In this sample, this clone turned up a few times. The CDR3 nucleotides read TGTGCCAGCAGCTTAGGGGTTAGGGCAGATGGCTACACCTTC. Translating it yields CASSLGVRADGYTF. The V call is TRBV5-4, the J call TRBJ1-2, with D possibly TRBD1 on 5 matching bases. This CDR3 is 14 amino acids long. V lost 2 bases and J 6 bases, leaving 14 bases between the germline ends. Germline V gene data show CDR1 as SGHNT and CDR2 as YYREEE (reference sequence).

This clone has just a few counts. The rearrangement joins TRBV28 to TRBJ1-5; TRBD1 matches 11 bases. The germline gives CDR1 MDHEN, CDR2 SYDVKM. Unmatched junction bases numbered 1, after V lost 6 bases and J lost 6 bases. This CDR3 is 13 amino acids long. The CDR3, as DNA: TGTGCCAGCAGAGGGACAGGGGGTCAGCCCCAGCATTTT. It encodes CASRGTGGQPQHF.

The V gene is TRBV18, the J gene TRBJ1-1, with a possible D match to TRBD1 (6 bases). Germline values: CDR1 KGHSH, CDR2 LQKENI. Trimming took 3 bases from V and 1 from J, leaving 9 bases between them. This CDR3 contains 14 residues. The CDR3, as DNA: TGTGCCAGCTCACCTTCGACAGGGAACACTGAAGCTTTCTTT. Amino acid sequence: CASSPSTGNTEAFF.

This sequence joins TRBV4-2 and TRBJ1-3; no clear D gene. The CDR3 extends over 14 amino acids. The germline V gene encodes CDR1 LGHNA and CDR2 YNFKEQ. Trimming removed 4 bases from V and 1 base from J, with 8 bases in between. CDR3 coding DNA: TGTGCCAGCAGCCTCGGACTTTCTGGAAACACCATATATTTT. This translates into CASSLGLSGNTIYF.

This rearrangement joins TRBV7-2 to TRBJ2-7; TRBD2 matches 12 bases. V dropped 5 bases and J dropped 4; count of bases not matched to a gene: 15. The germline gives CDR1 SGHTA, CDR2 FQGNSA. The CDR3 contains 18 residues. In DNA, the CDR3 is TGTGCCAGCAGCGCACCCCAGTCTAGCGGGAGGGCCCGGTACGAGCAGTACTTC. Its translation is CASSAPQSSGRARYEQYF.

This clone was detected only a few times. The chain links TRBV5-4 to TRBJ1-5; D may be TRBD1 (5 bases). Germline loops: CDR1 SGHNT, CDR2 YYREEE (reference sequence). V shed 0 bases and J shed 5 bases, with 12 bases lying between them. CDR3 length: 15 residues. CDR3 in DNA: TGTGCCAGCAGCTTGGCCGAGGGGACCTATCAGCCCCAGCATTTT. Amino acids: CASSLAEGTYQPQHF.

This clone was counted only a few times. The chain uses TRBV2 and TRBJ1-5; no firm D call. CDR3 length: 14 residues. V lost 1 base and J 14 bases, leaving 18 bases between the germline ends. CDR1 and CDR2 (germline): SNHLY, FYNNEI. The CDR3 protein is CASSEGRTASVKHF. CDR3 DNA: TGTGCCAGCAGTGAAGGCAGGACCGCTTCCGTGAAGCATTTT.

This CDR3 is CASSPTSGTATYEQYF. CDR3 nucleotides: TGTGCCAGCAGCCCTACTAGCGGGACAGCAACCTACGAGCAGTACTTC. The chain employs TRBV4-2 and TRBJ2-7, with 10 bases fitting TRBD2. Losses at the gene ends were 4 bases for V and 2 bases for J; bases not matched to a gene: 8. The CDR3 spans 16 residues. The germline CDR1 and CDR2 sequences are LGHNA and YNFKEQ.

The chain is built from TRBV7-2 and TRBJ2-5; D unresolved. The V and J ends lost 3 bases and 3 bases respectively, with 17 bases between them. This CDR3 has 16 amino acids. The V gene's germline CDR1 is SGHTA and CDR2 FQGNSA. The CDR3 spells CASSFSSPNGKETQYF. The CDR3 DNA follows: TGTGCCAGCAGCTTTTCGTCCCCGAACGGAAAAGAGACCCAGTACTTC.